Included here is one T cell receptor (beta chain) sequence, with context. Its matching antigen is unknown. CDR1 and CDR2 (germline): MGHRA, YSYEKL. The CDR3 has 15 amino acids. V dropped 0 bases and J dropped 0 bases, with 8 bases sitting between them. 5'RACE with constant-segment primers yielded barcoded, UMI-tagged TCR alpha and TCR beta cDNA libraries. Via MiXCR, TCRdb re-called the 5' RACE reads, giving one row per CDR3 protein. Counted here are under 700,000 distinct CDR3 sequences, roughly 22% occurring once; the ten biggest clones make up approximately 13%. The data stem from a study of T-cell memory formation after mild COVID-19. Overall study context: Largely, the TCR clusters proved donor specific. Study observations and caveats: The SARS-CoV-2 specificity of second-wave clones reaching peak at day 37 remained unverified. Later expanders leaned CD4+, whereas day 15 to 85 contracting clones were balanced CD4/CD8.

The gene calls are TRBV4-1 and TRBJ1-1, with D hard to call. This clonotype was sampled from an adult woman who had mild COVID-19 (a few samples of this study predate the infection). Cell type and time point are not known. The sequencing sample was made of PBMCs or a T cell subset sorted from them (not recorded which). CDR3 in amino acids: CASSQEFRMNTEAFF. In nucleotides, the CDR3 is TGCGCCAGCAGCCAAGAGTTCCGGATGAACACTGAAGCTTTCTTT.